This T cell receptor (beta chain) was captured in a study of T cell repertoires in ileal Crohn's disease (dated by TCRdb to the late 2010s). Broadly, across the study: The median duration of disease was approximately 7.9 years, and at the time of surgery around 40% of patients were active smokers. All patients had surgery for a complication: stricturing disease in roughly 60% and penetrating disease in roughly 39%. TCR repertoire analysis was done in a few dozen Crohn's disease patients from a prospective multicentre cohort. About half of the patients received postoperative therapy: fewer than 12 received thiopurines and 15 to 20 received anti-TNF agents. A Rutgeerts score above i0 was used to define endoscopic postoperative recurrence. The study sequenced fewer than 200 mucosal samples from some 55 patients, taken at several locations on the surgical specimen and at postoperative endoscopy. Running in parallel with the study was a multicentre cohort set up to find predictors of early endoscopic recurrence following ileocolonic resection.

The germline V gene sets CDR1 to SGHAT and CDR2 to FQNNGV. Trimming at the junction amounts to 1 base on V and 6 bases on J, and the germline ends lie 10 bases apart. The CDR3, cysteine through phenylalanine, is 13 amino acids long. This entry keeps only the CDR3 DNA: 39 bases, framed from base 1. For commercial TCRB immunosequencing, five hundred nanograms of biopsy DNA were submitted for each sample. A two-step, amplification bias-controlled multiplex PCR was used by Adaptive Biotechnology to amplify CDR3 regions from genomic DNA. Primers covering every V and J gene segment were used in the first PCR, while barcodes and Illumina adapters were added in the second PCR. CDR3 libraries were sequenced using an Illumina instrument. The paper's processing steps were these. Analysis combined the vendor-provided pipelines with custom analysis of raw data in R/Bioconductor under R version 3.3.0. Clonality, which ranges from 0 to 1, was calculated as the inverse of the normalised Shannon entropy across all productive clones. High-frequency clones were defined as the repertoire share of the top 100 clones, retaining only clones passing a 95% confidence test. The Simpson index measured repertoire diversity, and the Morisita-Horn index measured overlap between samples. The table was pulled from immuneACCESS by TCRdb, which kept in-frame rearrangements only. Such tables lose some clones; where checked, under half of the loss comes from unresolved V genes, and the rest has no known cause. D and trimming were read from the DNA, whereas the V and J calls and clone size are those reported in that table. Recorded for this sample are about 1,200 clones; approximately 95% of them occurred a single time. The top ten constitute around 2.4% of the sample.

Concerning this clone itself: Its cognate antigen has yet to be identified. One base away there is no much larger clone; base qualities are not given.

General findings and caveats noted by the study authors: Sorted CD8 T cells carried more high-frequency clones than CD4 T cells, suggesting mucosal expansions were mainly CD8. Mucosal CD4 and CD8 T cells were sorted and sequenced only in a subgroup of patients, the size of which was not stated. Compared with non-smokers, patients who were active smokers at surgery showed a significantly higher proportion of clonal expansions (about 25% vs 20%, p=0.02). Higher percentages of high-frequency clones at the time of surgery were linked to endoscopic recurrence, and every patient with clonality above 26.8% (18/57) had recurrence.

Eligible patients were adults with ileal or ileocolonic Crohn's disease who had an indication for ileocolonic resection. Before DNA extraction, whole ileal mucosal biopsies were kept frozen at -80 degrees C. Genomic DNA was extracted from frozen whole biopsies using a TRizol-based method and was quantified with a NanoDrop 2000 spectrophotometer. The receptor was isolated from an adult with Crohn's disease. The chain is made from TRBV11-2 and TRBJ2-7; 6 matching bases give a weak D call of TRBD1. Sequenced material: ileal tissue. The CDR3 is CASSLVGAGEQYF. At the DNA level, the sequence is TGTGCCAGCAGCTTAGTGGGGGCCGGCGAGCAGTACTTC.